This is a list of T cell receptor beta chains from one sample in a study of cytomegalovirus exposure and HLA in healthy donors. Clones were read by immunoSEQ multiplex PCR, and TCRdb kept only the in-frame ones, dropping some. The sample contains around 170,000 clones, 80% of which appear only once. Material for sequencing was PBMCs. The receptors were sampled from a man aged 35 to 55 in good health and CMV-seropositive. Both conserved end residues are part of each CDR3. The D gene is left open where the match is weak. Size values are once, few and many counts, or a class for expanded clones, and some rows have none.

V gene	clone size	J gene	D gene	CDR3 protein	CDR3 DNA
TRBV28	.	TRBJ1-1	.	CASRPGEAVTEAFF	TGTGCCAGCAGGCCCGGCGAGGCAGTCACTGAAGCTTTCTTT
TRBV6-6	few	TRBJ2-7	TRBD2	CASSTSGGAWSLEQYF	TGTGCCAGCAGTACAAGCGGGGGGGCCTGGAGTCTCGAGCAGTACTTC
TRBV4-1	.	TRBJ1-1	TRBD1	CASSQDFRTGGDTEAFF	TGCGCCAGCAGCCAAGATTTCCGGACAGGAGGGGACACTGAAGCTTTCTTT
TRBV9	.	TRBJ2-7	TRBD2	CASSVDQFLAGDYEQYF	TGTGCCAGCAGCGTAGATCAGTTCTTAGCGGGGGACTACGAGCAGTACTTC
TRBV6-1	few	TRBJ1-1	.	CASSETQGNTEAFF	TGTGCCAGCAGTGAAACTCAGGGGAACACTGAAGCTTTCTTT
TRBV19	.	TRBJ2-3	TRBD2	CASTTPAGGLTDTQYF	TGTGCCAGTACCACTCCCGCCGGGGGGTTGACAGATACGCAGTATTTT
TRBV11-3	.	TRBJ1-1	.	CASSLEAGENTEAFF	TGTGCCAGCAGCTTAGAGGCCGGGGAAAACACTGAAGCTTTCTTT
TRBV5-1	.	TRBJ2-1	TRBD2	CASSSLTSGGGHEQFF	TGCGCCAGCAGCTCCCTGACTAGCGGGGGGGGCCATGAGCAGTTCTTC
TRBV19	few	TRBJ2-5	.	CASSMSSVGETQYF	TGTGCCAGTAGTATGAGTAGCGTTGGGGAGACCCAGTACTTC
TRBV7-8	.	TRBJ2-3	TRBD2	CASSPSGGFTDTQYF	TGTGCCAGCAGCCCGAGCGGGGGTTTTACAGATACGCAGTATTTT
TRBV4-2	few	TRBJ2-2	.	CASSQERTGELFF	TGTGCCAGCAGCCAAGAGCGAACCGGGGAGCTGTTTTTT
TRBV28	once	TRBJ2-2	.	CASSLGTLYTGELFF	TGTGCCAGCAGTTTGGGGACACTGTACACCGGGGAGCTGTTTTTT
TRBV10-3	.	TRBJ2-2	TRBD2	CAIKAGANTGELFF	TGTGCCATTAAAGCGGGAGCGAACACCGGGGAGCTGTTTTTT
TRBV5-1	.	TRBJ2-1	TRBD2	CASSLGLAGGNEQFF	TGCGCCAGCAGCTTGGGTCTAGCGGGGGGCAATGAGCAGTTCTTC
TRBV7-7	.	TRBJ2-3	TRBD1	CASSLSGGPDTQYF	TGTGCTAGCAGCTTATCAGGGGGCCCAGATACGCAGTATTTT
TRBV7-2	.	TRBJ1-5	.	CASSSTGYEGNQPQHF	TGTGCCAGCAGCTCCACAGGGTACGAAGGCAATCAGCCCCAGCATTTT
TRBV7-9	.	TRBJ2-5	.	CASSFAQETQYF	TGTGCCAGCAGCTTTGCGCAAGAGACCCAGTACTTC
TRBV11-3	.	TRBJ1-3	.	CASSLVHREGCFSGNTIYF	TGTGCCAGCAGCTTAGTTCACAGGGAGGGATGTTTCTCTGGAAACACCATATATTTT
TRBV28	.	TRBJ2-2	.	CASSLWGRGTGELFF	TGTGCCAGCAGTTTATGGGGGCGAGGCACCGGGGAGCTGTTTTTT
TRBV20-1	.	TRBJ2-5	.	CSGEAQETQYF	TGCAGTGGTGAGGCACAAGAGACCCAGTACTTC
TRBV20-1	.	TRBJ1-1	.	CSARAPGRAFF	TGCAGTGCTAGAGCCCCAGGGCGAGCTTTCTTT
TRBV5-1	.	TRBJ2-2	TRBD2	CASSLASGGRSTGELFF	TGCGCCAGCAGCTTGGCTTCGGGGGGGCGCTCCACCGGGGAGCTGTTTTTT
TRBV12-5	.	TRBJ1-5	.	CASGRGSYQPQHF	TGTGCTAGTGGGCGGGGCTCATATCAGCCCCAGCATTTT
TRBV9	.	TRBJ2-3	.	CASSAGHAGKSTDTQYF	TGTGCCAGCAGCGCCGGTCATGCGGGGAAAAGCACAGATACGCAGTATTTT
TRBV28	.	TRBJ1-2	TRBD1	CASTSRLTGGGGYGYTF	TGTGCCAGCACCTCTCGTCTAACAGGGGGCGGGGGCTATGGCTACACCTTC
TRBV10-1	.	TRBJ2-7	.	CAVTLKDTAYEQYF	TGCGCCGTAACTTTGAAAGACACTGCCTACGAGCAGTACTTC
TRBV18	.	TRBJ2-3	.	CASSPLPQTGVDTDTQYF	TGTGCCAGCTCACCACTCCCTCAGACGGGGGTGGACACAGATACGCAGTATTTT
TRBV6-1	few	TRBJ2-3	.	CASSRGADTQYF	TGTGCCAGCAGCAGGGGGGCAGATACGCAGTATTTT
TRBV13	.	TRBJ2-7	TRBD1	CASSSDRDHYEQYF	TGTGCCAGCAGCTCGGACAGGGATCACTACGAGCAGTACTTC
TRBV7-2	few	TRBJ2-1	TRBD1	CASSRTGMAYNEQFF	TGTGCCAGCAGCCGGACAGGGATGGCCTACAATGAGCAGTTCTTC
TRBV27	.	TRBJ1-6	TRBD1	CASSLRLDRGASPLHF	TGTGCCAGCAGTTTGCGCTTGGACAGGGGGGCTTCACCCCTCCACTTT
TRBV7-2	.	TRBJ1-5	.	CASSLSVQGGQPQHF	TGTGCCAGCAGCTTATCCGTACAGGGCGGACAGCCCCAGCATTTT
TRBV9	once	TRBJ2-2	.	CASSVGGAPGTGELFF	TGTGCCAGCAGCGTAGGCGGGGCGCCGGGCACCGGGGAGCTGTTTTTT
TRBV19	.	TRBJ2-7	TRBD1	CASSSGTAELYEQYF	TGTGCCAGTAGTTCTGGGACAGCAGAACTCTACGAGCAGTACTTC
TRBV6-1	.	TRBJ1-5	.	CASSPGVDNQPQHF	TGTGCCAGCAGTCCGGGAGTGGACAATCAGCCCCAGCATTTT
TRBV10-2	.	TRBJ1-1	.	CASSARQMNTEAFF	TGCGCCAGCAGTGCAAGACAGATGAACACTGAAGCTTTCTTT
TRBV19	few	TRBJ2-7	TRBD2	CASSIFAGDYEQYF	TGTGCCAGTAGTATATTTGCGGGGGATTACGAGCAGTACTTC
TRBV5-6	few	TRBJ1-1	TRBD1	CASSLPEGATEAFF	TGTGCCAGCAGCTTACCGGAGGGGGCCACTGAAGCTTTCTTT
TRBV28	few	TRBJ2-2	TRBD2	CASSLGLAGGTGELFF	TGTGCCAGCAGTTTGGGACTAGCGGGGGGAACCGGGGAGCTGTTTTTT
TRBV30	.	TRBJ2-4	TRBD1	CAWSVPTGGEDQYF	TGTGCCTGGAGTGTTCCGACAGGGGGCGAGGATCAGTACTTC
TRBV5-4	.	TRBJ2-7	.	CASSRGTALSYEQYF	TGTGCCAGCAGCCGGGGGACGGCGCTTTCCTACGAGCAGTACTTC
TRBV6-5	.	TRBJ1-5	.	CASSPYQGPNQPQHF	TGTGCCAGCAGTCCCTATCAGGGGCCGAATCAGCCCCAGCATTTT
TRBV2	few	TRBJ1-1	.	CASFMNTEAFF	TGTGCCAGCTTTATGAACACTGAAGCTTTCTTT
TRBV6-1	.	TRBJ1-3	.	CASIQYRGNTIYF	TGTGCCAGCATCCAATACAGGGGAAACACCATATATTTT
TRBV5-6	once	TRBJ2-7	.	CASSPRLSGEQYF	TGTGCCAGCAGCCCCAGACTTTCCGGGGAGCAGTACTTC
TRBV29-1	.	TRBJ2-3	TRBD2	CSVEDLWRGDMSTDTQYF	TGCAGCGTTGAAGATTTGTGGCGGGGGGACATGAGCACAGATACGCAGTATTTT
TRBV6-5	.	TRBJ2-5	TRBD1	CASSRTGTDGETQYF	TGTGCCAGCAGTCGGACAGGGACCGATGGAGAGACCCAGTACTTC
TRBV5-1	.	TRBJ2-1	.	CASSAPRGIEQFF	TGCGCCAGCAGCGCCCCCAGGGGAATTGAGCAGTTCTTC
TRBV5-1	.	TRBJ2-7	TRBD1	CASSTPGQGSEQYF	TGCGCCAGCAGCACCCCGGGACAGGGGAGCGAGCAGTACTTC
TRBV14	.	TRBJ1-4	.	CASSQDNPRVNEKLFF	TGTGCCAGCAGCCAAGATAACCCCAGGGTGAATGAAAAACTGTTTTTT
TRBV29-1	.	TRBJ2-1	.	CSASRDTSYNEQFF	TGCAGCGCTAGCCGGGACACCTCCTACAATGAGCAGTTCTTC
TRBV29-1	.	TRBJ2-7	TRBD1	CSVSTGITTYEQYF	TGCAGCGTTTCGACAGGGATCACCACCTACGAGCAGTACTTC
TRBV29-1	.	TRBJ2-7	.	CSVEFRSDYYYEQYF	TGCAGCGTTGAATTTAGATCGGACTACTACTACGAGCAGTACTTC
TRBV4-1	.	TRBJ2-5	.	CASSQEGGGGGEQYF	TGCGCCAGCAGCCAAGAAGGGGGGGGTGGCGGTGAGCAGTACTTC
TRBV27	.	TRBJ1-1	.	CASSLYPDWRNTEAFF	TGTGCCAGCAGTTTATACCCCGACTGGAGGAACACTGAAGCTTTCTTT
TRBV5-4	.	TRBJ2-5	.	CASSGGASRQETQYF	TGTGCCAGCAGCGGCGGTGCTAGCAGACAAGAGACCCAGTACTTC
TRBV29-1	.	TRBJ2-7	TRBD1	CSVEDRDYEQYF	TGCAGCGTGGAGGACAGGGACTACGAGCAGTACTTC